This T cell receptor (beta chain) was recovered during a study of T cell responses to AZD1222 COVID-19 vaccine. Study-wide findings and caveats: Vaccine-associated CD4 TCRs spanned spike, dominant at 160-218 and 743-854.

The method was immunoSEQ multiplex PCR; TCRdb's version includes in-frame clones alone and lacks a portion of them. The sample lists more than 80,000 clones, about 90% occurring once. This CDR3 spans 15 amino acids. Trimming left V 2 bases short and J 1 base short, with 11 bases between. Germline V gives CDR1 MDHEN, CDR2 SYDVKM. In the case of this clone: Its antigen is unidentified.

Second-dose recipients at about 4 or about 12 weeks were treated as one pooled group. The source of this sequence is an adult who received the AZD1222 COVID-19 vaccine. The chain carries TRBV28 and TRBJ2-5; tentative D call: TRBD1 (6 bases). Sequenced here: peripheral blood, sampled 28 days after the second AZD1222 dose. The CDR3 DNA reads TGTGCCAGCAGTTTAGGGGGCGCAACCCAAGAGACCCAGTACTTC. Translating gives CASSLGGATQETQYF.